Listed here are 28 T cell receptor beta chains from one sample, sequenced in a study of blood T cell repertoires in COVID-19. This table comes from immunoSEQ multiplex PCR, and its TCRdb copy is limited to in-frame clones, with some not included. Seen here are roughly 270,000 clones, 85% observed once, and the top ten hold 2.5%. The sample consisted of PBMCs or T cells enriched from blood (not recorded which). The receptor source for this set is a woman between 50 and 59 years old who had recovered from COVID-19.

This clone was seen once. Here the CDR3 reads CASSLDGETSGYTF. In DNA, the CDR3 is TGTGCCAGCAGCTTAGACGGGGAAACCTCTGGCTACACCTTC. The V call is TRBV7-9, the J call TRBJ1-2; no definite D call. This CDR3 is 14 amino acids long. Germline V CDR1 and CDR2: SEHNR, FQNEAQ (reference sequence). The V gene lost 1 base and the J gene lost 7 bases, with 13 bases spanning the gap.

This clone was seen only once. The rearrangement uses TRBV27 and TRBJ2-1, with 9 bases lining up with TRBD2. The V gene end was trimmed by 3 bases and the J gene end by 8 bases; junction bases not matched to a gene: 8. Germline CDR1 is MNHEY and CDR2 is SMNVEV (reference sequence). This CDR3 contains 15 residues. DNA for the CDR3: TGTGCCAGCAGTTTTGGCGGGGGGGCTCAATATGAGCAGTTCTTC. Protein: CASSFGGGAQYEQFF.

This clone has at least ten counts. This chain links TRBV18 with TRBJ1-5; 11 bases agree with TRBD1. CDR1 is KGHSH and CDR2 is LQKENI in the germline V gene. J gave up 4 bases and V 4 bases, and 9 bases lay outside the gene matches. There are 17 residues in the CDR3. The CDR3 DNA reads TGTGCCAGCTCACTACAAGGACAGGGGGCCCCGAATCAGCCCCAGCATTTT. It encodes CASSLQGQGAPNQPQHF.

The V and J genes are TRBV7-9 and TRBJ1-2, with a possible D match to TRBD1 (5 bases). With 4 bases removed from V and 3 bases from J, the gap between germline ends came to 12 bases. The germline V gene has CDR1 SEHNR and CDR2 FQNEAQ (reference sequence). This CDR3 has 14 amino acids. As DNA, the CDR3 is TGTGCCAGCAGCTGGAAAGGGGCCGACTATGGCTACACCTTC. Encoded protein: CASSWKGADYGYTF.

The chain couples TRBV7-2 to TRBJ1-2; TRBD1 agrees at 8 bases. V lost 5 bases and J lost 4; bases outside the gene matches: 12. The CDR3 has 16 amino acids. From germline, CDR1 is SGHTA and CDR2 FQGNSA. CDR3 residues: CASSPRDRPGLYGYTF. DNA of the CDR3: TGTGCCAGCAGCCCACGGGACAGGCCGGGCCTCTATGGCTACACCTTC.

J is TRBJ1-6 and V is TRBV9; 7 nucleotides align to TRBD1. V was clipped by 3 bases and J by 6 bases; unmatched bases: 12. This CDR3 region has 17 residues. CDR1 and CDR2 from the germline V gene are SGDLS and YYNGEE. This chain's CDR3 is CASSDKDQRGRNSPLHF. Written as DNA, the CDR3 is TGTGCCAGCAGCGACAAGGACCAGAGGGGGCGTAATTCACCCCTCCACTTT.

This clone was counted between two and nine times. The rearrangement links TRBV5-1 to TRBJ2-7; D unresolved. From germline, CDR1 is SGHRS and CDR2 YFSETQ. Trimming left V 0 bases short and J 4 bases short, with 14 bases between. CDR3 length: 15 residues. CDR3 nucleotide sequence: TGCGCCAGCAGCTTGGGAGGCCGAGAAACTTACGAGCAGTACTTC. This translates into CASSLGGRETYEQYF.

The gene calls are TRBV19 and TRBJ2-1; maybe TRBD2 (6 bases). The CDR3 totals 15 residues. Per the germline V gene, CDR1 is LNHDA and CDR2 is SQIVND (reference sequence). V was pared by 7 bases and J by 4 bases, with 17 bases between. The CDR3 DNA reads TGTGCCAGTAACCCCCGGGACTCTACTTACAATGAGCAGTTCTTC. It encodes CASNPRDSTYNEQFF.

The J gene is TRBJ1-6, the V gene TRBV5-8, with D tentatively TRBD1 (6 bases). V lost 0 bases to trimming and J lost 4 bases, with 11 bases between them. Germline CDR1 is SGHTS and CDR2 is YDEGEE. There are 16 residues in the CDR3. The CDR3 here is CASSLDWTAYNSPLHF. The CDR3 bases are TGTGCCAGCAGCTTGGACTGGACAGCGTATAATTCACCCCTCCACTTT.

The rearrangement links TRBV29-1 to TRBJ2-5, with 7 bases lining up with TRBD1. V was pared by 6 bases and J by 4 bases, with 5 bases of the junction left unmatched. CDR1 and CDR2 from the germline V gene are SQVTM and ANQGSEA. The CDR3 is made up of 12 amino acids. CDR3: CSVRTGSETQYF. The DNA of the CDR3 is TGCAGCGTCCGGACAGGCTCAGAGACCCAGTACTTC.

The gene calls are TRBV27 and TRBJ2-3; D may be TRBD1 (5 bases). CDR1 and CDR2 from the germline V gene are MNHEY and SMNVEV (reference sequence). There are 15 residues in the CDR3. Trimming took off 5 bases at V and 1 base at J, with 13 bases between the two ends. Here the CDR3 reads CASSVGVGGTDTQYF. The CDR3 DNA reads TGTGCCAGCAGTGTAGGGGTTGGGGGCACAGATACGCAGTATTTT.

The chain has TRBV11-2 and TRBJ2-3; 11 bases line up with TRBD2. Looked up from germline, CDR1 is SGHAT and CDR2 is FQNNGV. V lost 7 bases, J lost 3 bases, and 9 bases stayed unmatched. This CDR3 contains 16 residues. The CDR3 loop is CASTDLGLAVTDTQYF. In DNA form, the CDR3 reads TGTGCCAGCACAGACCTGGGACTAGCGGTTACAGATACGCAGTATTTT.

The V and J genes are TRBV13 and TRBJ1-6; D possibly corresponds to TRBD1 (5 bases). Trimming removed 0 bases at V and 11 bases at J, with 8 bases between. Germline CDR1 and CDR2: PRHDT and FYEKMQ (reference sequence). The CDR3 has 13 amino acids. The CDR3 DNA sequence: TGTGCCAGCAGCTTAGGGGACACTGCACCCCTCCACTTT. This encodes CASSLGDTAPLHF.

The chain couples TRBV28 to TRBJ1-5; D is ambiguous. The CDR3 runs 12 residues. Germline CDR1 is MDHEN and CDR2 is SYDVKM. With 6 bases removed from V and 1 base from J, the gap between germline ends came to 4 bases. CDR3 DNA: TGTGCCAGCAGGCGGAGCAATCAGCCCCAGCATTTT. It is translated as CASRRSNQPQHF.

The chain joins TRBV19 to TRBJ2-7; TRBD1 agrees at 11 bases. Germline assignment: CDR1 LNHDA and CDR2 SQIVND (reference sequence). After removal of 6 bases from V and 6 bases from J, the junction contained 4 bases not matched to a gene. The CDR3 totals 13 residues. The CDR3 loop reads CASRDRGQGEQYF. The CDR3 DNA is TGTGCCAGTAGGGACAGGGGGCAAGGCGAGCAGTACTTC. Drawing the rest from reference TRBV19 and TRBJ2-7, the complete variable domain is DGGITQSPKYLFRKEGQNVTLSCEQNLNHDAMYWYRQDPGQGLRLIYYSQIVNDFQKGDIAEGYSVSREKKESFPLTVTSAQKNPTAFYLCASRDRGQGEQYFGPGTRLTVT.

The chain links TRBV4-2 to TRBJ2-2, with D uncertain. The CDR3 is made up of 12 amino acids. CDR1 and CDR2 from the germline V gene are LGHNA and YNFKEQ. Deletions cut 4 bases from V and 3 bases from J, with 3 bases between. DNA of the CDR3: TGTGCCAGCAGCCTATACACCGGGGAGCTGTTTTTT. It is translated as CASSLYTGELFF.

This clone was counted between two and nine times. The rearrangement uses TRBV27 and TRBJ1-4, with D maybe TRBD1 (5 bases). Germline lookup yields CDR1 MNHEY and CDR2 SMNVEV (reference sequence). CDR3 length: 14 residues. V gave up 8 bases and J gave up 6 bases, with 16 bases separating them. The CDR3 bases are TGTGCCAGCCGAGCAACAGGAGCAGATGAAAAACTGTTTTTT. Protein: CASRATGADEKLFF.

This chain uses TRBV28 with TRBJ1-2; 7 nucleotides agree with TRBD1. Unmatched junction bases numbered 5, after V lost 3 bases and J lost 7 bases. Germline V gives CDR1 MDHEN, CDR2 SYDVKM. This CDR3 region has 13 residues. The CDR3 reads CASSFNRGAGYTF. CDR3 coding DNA: TGTGCCAGCAGTTTTAACAGGGGTGCTGGCTACACCTTC.

The V and J genes are TRBV27 and TRBJ2-7, with D perhaps TRBD1 (5 bases). Germline-derived CDR1 and CDR2 are MNHEY and SMNVEV (reference sequence). The length of the CDR3 is 14 residues. V was clipped by 2 bases and J by 5 bases, with 13 bases between them. The CDR3 nucleotides are TGTGCCAGCAGTTTACGGGCCAGGGTCAACGAGCAGTACTTC. Translating gives CASSLRARVNEQYF.

The genes are TRBV5-8 and TRBJ2-7, with a weak D call TRBD2 (5 bases). The germline V gene encodes CDR1 SGHTS and CDR2 YDEGEE. Trimming took off 3 bases at V and 4 bases at J, with 11 bases between the two ends. The CDR3 has 13 residues. Here the CDR3 DNA reads TGTGCCAGCAGCTCCACCGGGATGTACGAGCAGTACTTC. It specifies CASSSTGMYEQYF.

The rearrangement links TRBV19 to TRBJ2-7; 9 nucleotides agree with TRBD2. The CDR3 is made up of 12 amino acids. CDR1 is LNHDA, CDR2 SQIVND, per germline (reference sequence). V was pared by 4 bases and J by 5 bases, with 0 bases of the junction left unmatched. The CDR3 region is CASSTSGNEQYF. The CDR3, as DNA: TGTGCCAGTAGTACTAGCGGGAACGAGCAGTACTTC.

In its sample, this clone was seen a few times. The chain employs TRBV19 and TRBJ1-1, with 8 bases fitting TRBD1. The CDR3 totals 16 residues. The ends lost 4 bases at V and 3 bases at J; junction bases unmatched: 10. Per germline, CDR1 LNHDA and CDR2 SQIVND (reference sequence). CDR3 in amino acids: CASSTDRGQLHTEAFF. The CDR3 bases are TGTGCCAGTAGTACAGACAGGGGCCAACTGCACACTGAAGCTTTCTTT.

This chain uses TRBV10-3 with TRBJ1-4, with no clear D. The CDR3 loop spans 12 amino acids. Germline CDR1 and CDR2: ENHRY and SYGVKD. V gave up 4 bases and J gave up 7 bases, with 7 bases separating them. The chain's CDR3 is CAISARGEKLFF. The DNA of the CDR3 is TGTGCCATCAGTGCGAGAGGTGAAAAACTGTTTTTT.

This chain's CDR3 is CASSYRRERTDTQYF. The CDR3 bases are TGTGCCAGCAGTTATAGGCGGGAGAGGACAGATACGCAGTATTTT. The chain employs TRBV6-5 and TRBJ2-3, with TRBD2 matching 7 bases. In germline, CDR1 is MNHEY, CDR2 SVGAGI. The CDR3 loop spans 15 amino acids. V gave up 3 bases and J gave up 3 bases; unmatched junction bases: 6.

The table lists this clone with a count of one. This sequence joins TRBV7-9 and TRBJ2-2; 13 bases align to TRBD2. CDR1 SEHNR and CDR2 FQNEAQ come from the germline V gene (reference sequence). Losses at the gene ends were 4 bases for V and 2 bases for J; bases not matched to a gene: 10. The CDR3 loop spans 19 amino acids. The CDR3 is CASSSRTSGSSGNTGELFF. Written as DNA, the CDR3 is TGTGCCAGCAGCTCCAGGACTAGCGGGAGTTCGGGAAACACCGGGGAGCTGTTTTTT.

This clone was recorded only once. The chain uses TRBV18 and TRBJ1-6, with unresolved D. Germline assignment: CDR1 KGHSH and CDR2 LQKENI. Trimming cost V 1 base and J 1 base, with 11 bases left between them. The CDR3 runs 17 residues. The CDR3 spells CASSPRGRGSYNSPLHF. DNA of the CDR3: TGTGCCAGCTCACCACGAGGGAGAGGTTCCTATAATTCACCCCTCCACTTT.

V and J are TRBV19 and TRBJ2-3, with a possible D match to TRBD2 (6 bases). Between the trimmed V and J ends, which lost 5 bases and 2 bases, there was a span of 8 bases. CDR3 length: 13 residues. From germline, CDR1 is LNHDA and CDR2 SQIVND (reference sequence). CDR3 sequence reads: CASSWTNTDTQYF. The CDR3 DNA reads as TGTGCCAGTAGTTGGACTAACACAGATACGCAGTATTTT.

V and J are TRBV5-1 and TRBJ2-3; possible D gene TRBD2, 5 bases. The CDR3 is 16 residues long. Trimming cost V 5 bases and J 3 bases, with 19 bases left between them. Germline loops: CDR1 SGHRS, CDR2 YFSETQ. The CDR3 DNA follows: TGCGCCAGCAGGCTGCCCGAGGGTGACGGGACAGATACGCAGTATTTT. Amino acids: CASRLPEGDGTDTQYF.